The next 11 T cell receptor beta chains were all read from a single sample in a study of blood T cell repertoires in COVID-19. TCRdb's table, derived via immunoSEQ multiplex PCR, lists solely in-frame clones and lacks some. The sample shows approximately 52,000 clones, approximately 90% of them seen only once. Sequenced material: peripheral blood. These receptors came from a man aged 45-60 years with acute or convalescent COVID-19.

The chain employs TRBV6-5 and TRBJ1-2, with 8 bases identical to TRBD1. V lost 5 bases, J lost 4 bases, and 3 bases stayed unmatched. Germline V lookup: CDR1 MNHEY, CDR2 SVGAGI. The CDR3 is made up of 13 amino acids. CDR3 residues: CASSPGQVYGYTF. The DNA of the CDR3 is TGTGCCAGCAGTCCGGGACAGGTCTATGGCTACACCTTC.

J is TRBJ2-7 and V is TRBV28; 8 bases are shared with TRBD2. Unmatched junction bases numbered 4, after V lost 3 bases and J lost 0 bases. Per the germline V gene, CDR1 is MDHEN and CDR2 is SYDVKM. This CDR3 has 15 residues. The CDR3 loop is CASSFLSGGSYEQYF. In nucleotides, the CDR3 is TGTGCCAGCAGTTTTCTAAGCGGGGGCTCCTACGAGCAGTACTTC.

The genes are TRBV7-9 and TRBJ2-5; D not resolved. Trimming left V 3 bases short and J 9 bases short, with 8 bases between. Germline V CDR1 and CDR2: SEHNR, FQNEAQ (reference sequence). This CDR3 comprises 11 residues. DNA for the CDR3: TGTGCCAGCAGCTTCTCTGAGCCCCAGTACTTC. Encoded protein: CASSFSEPQYF.

In regard to this clone: The junction and the germline gene differ at one end; a read error may be behind it. The rearrangement links TRBV12-3 or TRBV12-4 to TRBJ2-1; TRBD1 matches at 7 bases. CDR3 length: 12 amino acids. The CDR3 loop reads CASSQLMGQWIF. DNA of the CDR3: TGTGCCAGCAGTCAACTTATGGGACAGTGGATCTTC.

This clone was seen a single time. The chain carries TRBV6-5 and TRBJ1-1; tentative D call: TRBD1 (6 bases). This CDR3 is built from 15 residues. The V end was cut by 5 bases, the J end by 5 bases, with 18 bases between. CDR1 and CDR2 (germline): MNHEY, SVGAGI. The DNA of the CDR3 is TGTGCCAGCAGTCCCCCTCCAGGGGTGGGGACTGAAGCTTTCTTT. Amino acid sequence: CASSPPPGVGTEAFF.

The chain carries TRBV2 and TRBJ2-7, with 8 bases lining up with TRBD1. This CDR3 is 13 amino acids long. Trimming cost V 4 bases and J 5 bases; bases outside gene matches: 4. The germline gives CDR1 SNHLY, CDR2 FYNNEI. CDR3 amino acids: CASSADRVHEQYF. DNA for the CDR3: TGTGCCAGCAGTGCGGACAGGGTGCACGAGCAGTACTTC.

The gene calls are TRBV4-1 and TRBJ1-2; the match to TRBD1 covers 7 bases. CDR3 length: 17 residues. Germline values: CDR1 MGHRA, CDR2 YSYEKL. With V trimmed by 1 base and J by 4 bases, 12 bases remained unmatched. DNA of the CDR3: TGCGCCAGCAGCCAAGTAGATTTCATAGGGACAGCCTATGGCTACACCTTC. Protein: CASSQVDFIGTAYGYTF.

The V and J genes are TRBV18 and TRBJ2-3, with a possible D match to TRBD2 (6 bases). This CDR3 has 17 amino acids. Between the trimmed V and J ends, which lost 3 bases and 7 bases, there was a span of 23 bases. Germline CDR1 KGHSH, CDR2 LQKENI. This chain's CDR3 is CASSPGSTGELRNTQYF. DNA for the CDR3: TGTGCCAGCTCACCCGGATCGACGGGGGAACTGAGAAATACGCAGTATTTT. Looking up the rest from reference TRBV18 and TRBJ2-3 gives the full variable domain: NAGVMQNPRHLVRRRGQEARLRCSPMKGHSHVYWYRQLPEEGLKFMVYLQKENIIDESGMPKERFSAEFPKEGPSILRIQQVVRGDSAAYFCASSPGSTGELRNTQYFGPGTRLTVL.

The chain has TRBV20-1 and TRBJ2-7, with D possibly matching TRBD2 (5 bases). CDR1 DFQATT and CDR2 SNEGSKA come from the germline V gene (reference sequence). There are 11 residues in the CDR3. Trimming removed 4 bases from V and 5 bases from J, with 9 bases in between. The CDR3 here is CSATRRNEQYF. The CDR3 region has the DNA TGCAGTGCTACACGGAGGAACGAGCAGTACTTC.

The rearrangement links TRBV11-2 to TRBJ1-1; the match to TRBD1 covers 7 bases. V lost 1 base, J lost 11 bases, and 7 bases stayed unmatched. The CDR3 spans 13 residues. Per the germline V gene, CDR1 is SGHAT and CDR2 is FQNNGV. The CDR3 sequence is CASSLGQGLGAFF. As DNA, the CDR3 is TGTGCCAGCAGCTTAGGACAGGGTCTGGGGGCTTTCTTT. The whole variable domain, filled in from reference TRBV11-2 and TRBJ1-1, reads EAGVAQSPRYKIIEKRQSVAFWCNPISGHATLYWYQQILGQGPKLLIQFQNNGVVDDSQLPKDRFSAERLKGVDSTLKIQPAKLEDSAVYLCASSLGQGLGAFFGQGTRLTVV.

The chain combines TRBV10-3 with TRBJ1-4; TRBD1 might be the D (5 bases). The germline V and J ends were trimmed by 3 bases and 1 base, with 9 bases remaining between them. CDR1 and CDR2 from the germline V gene are ENHRY and SYGVKD. The length of the CDR3 is 15 residues. In nucleotides, the CDR3 is TGTGCCATCAGTGATAGCGGGGGAACTAATGAAAAACTGTTTTTT. The encoded protein is CAISDSGGTNEKLFF.